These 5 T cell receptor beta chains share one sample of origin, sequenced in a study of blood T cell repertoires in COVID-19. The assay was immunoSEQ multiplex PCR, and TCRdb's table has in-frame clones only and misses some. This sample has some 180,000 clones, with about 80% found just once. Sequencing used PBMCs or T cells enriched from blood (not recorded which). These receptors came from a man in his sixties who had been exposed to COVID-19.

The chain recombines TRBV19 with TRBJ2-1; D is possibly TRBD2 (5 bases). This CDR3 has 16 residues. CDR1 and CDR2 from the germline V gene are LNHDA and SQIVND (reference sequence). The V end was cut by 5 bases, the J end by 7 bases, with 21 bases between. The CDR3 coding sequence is TGTGCCAGTAGTCCTCAGGAGGTCGCCCACCTAAATGAGCAGTTCTTC. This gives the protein CASSPQEVAHLNEQFF.

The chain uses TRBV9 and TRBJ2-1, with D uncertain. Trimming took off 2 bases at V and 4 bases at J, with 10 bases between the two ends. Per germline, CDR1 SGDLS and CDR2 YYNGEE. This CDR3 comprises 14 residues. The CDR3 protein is CASSVSAVYNEQFF. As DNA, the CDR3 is TGTGCCAGCAGCGTTTCCGCGGTTTACAATGAGCAGTTCTTC.

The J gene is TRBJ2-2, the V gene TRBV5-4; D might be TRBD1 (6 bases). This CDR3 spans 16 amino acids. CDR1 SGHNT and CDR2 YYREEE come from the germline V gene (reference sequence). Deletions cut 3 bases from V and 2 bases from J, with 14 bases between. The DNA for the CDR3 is TGTGCCAGCAGCTCCCAGGGGACGGTAAACACCGGGGAGCTGTTTTTT. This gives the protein CASSSQGTVNTGELFF. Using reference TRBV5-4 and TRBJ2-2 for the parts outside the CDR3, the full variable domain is ETGVTQSPTHLIKTRGQQVTLRCSSQSGHNTVSWYQQALGQGPQFIFQYYREEENGRGNFPPRFSGLQFPNYSSELNVNALELDDSALYLCASSSQGTVNTGELFFGEGSRLTVL.

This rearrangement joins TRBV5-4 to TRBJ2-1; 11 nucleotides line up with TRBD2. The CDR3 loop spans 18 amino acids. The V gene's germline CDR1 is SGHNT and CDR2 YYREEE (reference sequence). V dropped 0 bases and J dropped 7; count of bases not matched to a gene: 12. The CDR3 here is CASSLDPSGRISPNEQFF. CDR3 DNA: TGTGCCAGCAGCTTGGATCCTAGCGGGAGGATCTCCCCAAATGAGCAGTTCTTC.

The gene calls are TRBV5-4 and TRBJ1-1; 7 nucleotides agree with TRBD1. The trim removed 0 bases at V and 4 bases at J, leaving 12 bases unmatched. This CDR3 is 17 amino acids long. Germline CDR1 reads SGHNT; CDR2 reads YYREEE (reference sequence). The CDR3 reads CASSLGPEGAESTEAFF. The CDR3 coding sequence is TGTGCCAGCAGCTTGGGCCCAGAGGGGGCGGAGAGCACTGAAGCTTTCTTT.